This record concerns one T cell receptor beta chain sequence. The data are from a study of T cell responses to AZD1222 COVID-19 vaccine. This CDR3 region has 14 residues. Looked up from germline, CDR1 is MNHEY and CDR2 is SVGAGI. V lost 6 bases to trimming and J lost 5 bases; unmatched junction nucleotides: 4. Repertoires were generated with immunoSEQ multiplex PCR, while TCRdb's copy carries only in-frame clones and drops some. The sample carries 200,000 or so clones, roughly 91% recorded once. This sequence joins TRBV6-5 and TRBJ2-1; 10 bases are a match to TRBD2. This TCR was recovered from an adult in good health. The material was peripheral blood, obtained on day 0 of MenACWY control vaccination. The CDR3, as DNA: TGTGCCAGCAGCCGAGCGGGGGGGGACAATGAGCAGTTCTTC. Translated: CASSRAGGDNEQFF.